The T cell receptor beta chain described here comes from a study of blood T cells in healthy people across ages. The CDR3 consists of 16 residues. The V and J ends lost 3 bases and 5 bases, in that order; junction bases with no gene match: 8. From germline, CDR1 is SGHTA and CDR2 FQGNSA. Using a J-beta primer mix together with a sample-barcoded 5' primer, a second PCR was run for roughly 7 to 11 cycles. TCRdb re-analysed the 5' RACE reads in MiXCR, keeping a single row per CDR3 protein. This table has roughly 2 million distinct CDR3 sequences, approximately 50% appearing once. This TCR derives from a woman aged 40 to 50 in good health. V usage is TRBV7-2 and J usage is TRBJ2-1; 9 nucleotides agree with TRBD2. The sample was blood. CDR3 coding DNA: TGTGCCAGCAGCTTCCCCCGCGGGGGGGGCAACAATGAGCAGTTCTTC. Its translation: CASSFPRGGGNNEQFF.